This TCR beta chain appears in the sequencing data of a study of blood T cell repertoires in COVID-19 (dated by TCRdb to 2019 to 2021). About the full investigation: Samples from collaborators originated in the United States, Italy and Spain and spanned both the acute and convalescent phases of COVID-19. The material from the prospective study consisted of cDNA or gDNA derived from T cells, B-cell-depleted T cells, or PBMCs. Deeply sampled blood TCRbeta repertoires from subjects exposed to, actively infected with, or recovered from COVID-19 were included in the dataset. The repertoires were made available in a free public database intended to serve as a resource for research on the immune response to SARS-CoV-2. Samples came from the ongoing ImmuneRACE study (first 160 participants) plus 1,254 subjects from 6 global collaborators. The sample metadata nearly always contained a de-identified subject ID, COVID-19 status, age in years and sex. HLA class I and class II types, where available, came from metadata supplied by the sample provider rather than from assay-based typing.

Note on this clone: It has no known antigen specificity. The sample holds no much larger clone one base away, and base qualities are not on file.

Beyond this particular receptor, the publication reports: Clinical and demographic metadata were provided uncurated, with the amount varying by source and participant.

Each collaborating institution followed its own protocols to collect whole blood in K2EDTA tubes. For TCRbeta analysis, collaborator samples were shipped as frozen whole blood, as isolated PBMCs, or as DNA extracted from either sample type. TCRbeta CDR3 regions were amplified from genomic DNA by means of the immunoSEQ Assay, a bias-controlled multiplex PCR. Under the source paper's analysis protocol: The number of nucleated cells in each sample was estimated by amplification of reference gene primers within the assay. To quantify the absolute abundance of each unique TCRbeta CDR3 rearrangement, sequence reads were collapsed and filtered. For each sample, productive Simpson clonality was calculated as the square root of Simpson's diversity index across productive rearrangements. This is the immuneACCESS table as TCRdb keeps it, with only in-frame sequences that have V and J called. A part of the clones is gone; compared with another copy, unresolved V genes explain less than half, and the rest is unexplained. Clone size and V and J calls were adopted from that table, with D and trimming inferred from the DNA. The sample data list roughly 76,000 clones, and over 75% of these were observed just once. About 11% of the sample is taken by the ten largest.

V loses 6 bases, J loses 10 bases, and the germline ends lie 13 bases apart. The germline V gene encodes CDR1 MNHEY and CDR2 SVGAGI. Reading from cysteine to phenylalanine, the CDR3 counts 12 amino acids. Only the CDR3 portion is preserved as DNA: 36 bases, with reading frame beginning at the first base. Sequencing input: peripheral blood. The sequence was obtained from a woman aged 18-29 years with acute or convalescent COVID-19. Here the chain combines TRBV6-5 and TRBJ2-1; TRBD2 is a possible D gene, resting on 5 matching bases. The CDR3 region reads CASSLNRLEQFF. The bases read TGTGCCAGCAGCCTAAACCGACTAGAGCAGTTCTTC.